This T cell receptor (beta chain) emerged from a study of blood T cell repertoires in COVID-19. For the study at large: COVID-19 samples, acute and convalescent, were from the United States, Italy and Spain.

Remarks on this clone: One junction end does not reproduce the germline sequence, and a read error may be involved.

Allocation to cohorts depended on clinical history reported by the participants. Cohort 3 donors were reported recovered after two negative PCRs, clearance, or symptom resolution. Authors' methods: Reference gene primer amplification in the assay estimated nucleated cell counts. The method was immunoSEQ multiplex PCR; TCRdb's version includes in-frame clones alone and lacks a portion of them. Clonal size and the V and J genes are those of that table, whereas D and trimming came from the DNA. The sample yields about 380,000 clones, 88% seen once. The length of the CDR3 is 15 residues. Germline assignment: CDR1 KGHSH and CDR2 LQKENI.

The specimen was PBMCs or T cells enriched from blood (not recorded which). The TCR comes from a woman aged 18 to 35 who had recovered from COVID-19. The chain couples TRBV18 to TRBJ2-3; the D gene is possibly TRBD1 (6 bases). CDR3 residues: CASSPQGWGSDTQYF. For the CDR3, the DNA is TGTGCCAGCTCTCCACAGGGCTGGGGCTCAGATACGCAGTATTTT.